Listed here are 2 T cell receptor beta chains from one sample, sequenced in a study of T-cell memory formation after mild COVID-19. TCRdb passed the 5' RACE reads through MiXCR, listing each CDR3 protein once. Of over 120,000 distinct CDR3 sequences in the sample, approximately 5.7% are singletons; the top ten hold approximately 2%. The source material was PBMCs or a T cell subset sorted from them (not recorded which). All receptors derive from an adult woman who had mild COVID-19 (a few samples of this study predate the infection). Cell type and time point are not known.

This clonotype was recorded many times. This rearrangement joins TRBV9 to TRBJ2-4; D not resolved. CDR1 and CDR2 (germline): SGDLS, YYNGEE. This CDR3 spans 13 amino acids. The germline V and J ends were trimmed by 0 bases and 9 bases, with 10 bases remaining between them. CDR3 DNA sequence: TGTGCCAGCAGCGTAGAATCAGAGAGCATTCAGTACTTC. Protein: CASSVESESIQYF.

In regard to this clonotype: No conserved phenylalanine or tryptophan ends this CDR3, so it is likely a read error. The genes are TRBV2 and TRBJ2-7; D is tentatively TRBD1 or TRBD2 (6 bases each). Germline V gene sequence: CDR1 SNHLY, CDR2 FYNNEI. The CDR3 covers 13 residues. The germline V and J ends were trimmed by 4 bases and 7 bases, with 14 bases remaining between them. The CDR3 spells CASSGMGGWEQYL. The CDR3 DNA reads TGTGCCAGCAGTGGTATGGGGGGCTGGGAGCAGTACTTA.